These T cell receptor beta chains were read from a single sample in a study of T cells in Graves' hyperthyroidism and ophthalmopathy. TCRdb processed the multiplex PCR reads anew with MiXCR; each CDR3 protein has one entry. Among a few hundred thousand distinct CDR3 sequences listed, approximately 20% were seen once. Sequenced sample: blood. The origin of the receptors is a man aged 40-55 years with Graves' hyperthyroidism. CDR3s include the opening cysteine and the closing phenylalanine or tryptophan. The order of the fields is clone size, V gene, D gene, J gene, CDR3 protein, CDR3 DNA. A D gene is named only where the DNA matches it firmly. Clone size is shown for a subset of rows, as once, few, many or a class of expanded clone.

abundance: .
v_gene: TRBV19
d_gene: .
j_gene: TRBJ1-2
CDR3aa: CASSTGTKNNYGYTF
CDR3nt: TGTGCCAGTAGTACTGGGACAAAGAATAACTATGGCTACACCTTC

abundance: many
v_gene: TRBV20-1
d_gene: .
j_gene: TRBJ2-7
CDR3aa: CSARKALKDEQYF
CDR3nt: TGCAGTGCTAGGAAGGCCCTAAAGGACGAGCAGTACTTC

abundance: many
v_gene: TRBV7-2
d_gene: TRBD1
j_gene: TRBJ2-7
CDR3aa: CASSLLGTGTGGHEQYF
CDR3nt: TGTGCCAGCAGCTTATTAGGGACCGGGACAGGGGGCCACGAGCAGTACTTC

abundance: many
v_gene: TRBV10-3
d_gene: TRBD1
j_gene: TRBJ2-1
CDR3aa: CAISAYRGHSYNEQFF
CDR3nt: TGTGCCATCAGTGCATACAGGGGACACTCCTACAATGAGCAGTTCTTC

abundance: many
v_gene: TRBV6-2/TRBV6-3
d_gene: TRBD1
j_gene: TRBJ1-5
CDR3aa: CASSYVRSGTEAPPQHF
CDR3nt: TGTGCCAGCAGTTACGTACGCTCCGGGACAGAGGCCCCTCCCCAGCATTTT

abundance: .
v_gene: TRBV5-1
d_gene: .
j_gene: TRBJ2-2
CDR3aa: CASSETLGNTGELFF
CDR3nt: TGCGCCAGCAGCGAGACATTGGGGAACACCGGGGAGCTGTTTTTT

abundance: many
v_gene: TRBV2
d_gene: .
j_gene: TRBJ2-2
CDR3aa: CASQGYGTGELFF
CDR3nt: TGTGCCTCCCAAGGGTACGGCACCGGGGAGCTGTTTTTT

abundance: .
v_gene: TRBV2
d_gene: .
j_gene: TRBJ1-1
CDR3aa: CASNRAYTEAFF
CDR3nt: TGTGCCAGCAACAGGGCGTACACTGAAGCTTTCTTT

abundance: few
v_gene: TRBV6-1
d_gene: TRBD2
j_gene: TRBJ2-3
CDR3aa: CASSAGLATAHNTQYF
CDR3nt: TGTGCCAGCAGTGCAGGACTAGCGACTGCACACAATACGCAGTATTTT

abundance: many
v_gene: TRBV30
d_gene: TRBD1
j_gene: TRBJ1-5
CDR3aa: CAWSRGQGDQPQHF
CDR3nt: TGTGCCTGGAGCAGGGGACAGGGAGATCAGCCCCAGCATTTT

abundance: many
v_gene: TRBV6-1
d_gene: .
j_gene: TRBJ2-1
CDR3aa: CASRSGLRVMYNEQFF
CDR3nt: TGTGCCAGCAGATCGGGTCTGAGGGTTATGTACAATGAGCAGTTCTTC

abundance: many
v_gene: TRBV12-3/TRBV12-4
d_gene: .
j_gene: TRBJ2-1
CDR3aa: CASLGGPPYNEQFF
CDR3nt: TGTGCCAGCTTAGGGGGGCCCCCCTACAATGAGCAGTTCTTC

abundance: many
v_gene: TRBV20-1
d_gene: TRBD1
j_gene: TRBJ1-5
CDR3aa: CSARTGDQPQHF
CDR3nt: TGCAGTGCTCGGACAGGGGATCAGCCCCAGCATTTT

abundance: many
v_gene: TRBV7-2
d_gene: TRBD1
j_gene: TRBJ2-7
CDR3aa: CASSLDRGDSYEQYF
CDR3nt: TGTGCCAGCAGCTTAGACAGGGGGGACTCCTACGAGCAGTACTTC

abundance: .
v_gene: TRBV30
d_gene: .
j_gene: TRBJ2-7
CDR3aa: CAWSVRATTLSSYEQYF
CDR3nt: TGTGCCTGGAGTGTTCGGGCCACCACTTTGAGCTCCTACGAGCAGTACTTC

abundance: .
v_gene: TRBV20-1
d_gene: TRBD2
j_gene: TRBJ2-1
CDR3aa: CSARQGLAGGSNEQFF
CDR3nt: TGCAGTGCTCGACAGGGACTAGCGGGGGGCTCCAATGAGCAGTTCTTC

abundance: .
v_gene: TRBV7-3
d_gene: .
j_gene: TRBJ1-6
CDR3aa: CASSLLGMDNSPLHF
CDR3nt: TGTGCCAGCAGCTTATTGGGGATGGATAATTCACCCCTCCACTTT

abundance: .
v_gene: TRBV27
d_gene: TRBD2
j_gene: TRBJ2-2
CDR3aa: CASSLSLAGNTGELFF
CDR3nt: TGTGCCAGCAGTTTGTCCCTAGCGGGAAACACCGGGGAGCTGTTTTTT

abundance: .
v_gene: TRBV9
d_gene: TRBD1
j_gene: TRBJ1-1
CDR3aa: CASSPSPGTGLNTEAFF
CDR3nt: TGTGCCAGCAGCCCAAGTCCCGGGACAGGGTTGAACACTGAAGCTTTCTTT

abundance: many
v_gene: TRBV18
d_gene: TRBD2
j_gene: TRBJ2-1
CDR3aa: CASSPTSGGGNEQFF
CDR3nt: TGTGCCAGCTCACCAACTAGCGGGGGGGGAAATGAGCAGTTCTTC

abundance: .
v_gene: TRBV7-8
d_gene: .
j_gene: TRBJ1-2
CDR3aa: CASSLVGGSYGYTF
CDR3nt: TGTGCCAGCAGCTTAGTGGGCGGAAGCTATGGCTACACCTTC

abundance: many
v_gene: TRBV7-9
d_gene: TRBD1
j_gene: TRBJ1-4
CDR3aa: CASSLPGGEKLFF
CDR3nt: TGTGCCAGCAGCTTACCAGGGGGAGAAAAACTGTTTTTT

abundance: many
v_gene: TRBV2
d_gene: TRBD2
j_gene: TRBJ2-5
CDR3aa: CASSEAGGGQETQYF
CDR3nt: TGTGCCAGCAGTGAAGCCGGGGGGGGCCAAGAGACCCAGTACTTC

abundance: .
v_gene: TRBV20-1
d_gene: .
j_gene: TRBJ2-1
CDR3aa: CSALRGGSYNEQFF
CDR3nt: TGCAGTGCTCTTAGGGGGGGCTCCTACAATGAGCAGTTCTTC

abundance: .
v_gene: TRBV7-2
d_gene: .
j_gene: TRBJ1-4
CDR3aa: CASSLLGRTITNEKLFF
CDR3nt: TGTGCCAGCAGCTTACTAGGAAGGACCATAACTAATGAAAAACTGTTTTTT

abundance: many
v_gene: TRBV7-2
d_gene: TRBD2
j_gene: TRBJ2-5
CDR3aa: CASSLARGGWETQYF
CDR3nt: TGTGCCAGCAGCTTAGCGCGGGGGGGGTGGGAGACCCAGTACTTC

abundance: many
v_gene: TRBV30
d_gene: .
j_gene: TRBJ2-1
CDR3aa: CAWGDAYNEQFF
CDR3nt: TGTGCCTGGGGGGACGCTTACAATGAGCAGTTCTTC

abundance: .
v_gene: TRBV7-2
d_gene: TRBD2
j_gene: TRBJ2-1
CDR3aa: CASSLGGLAGVGEQFF
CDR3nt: TGTGCCAGCAGCTTAGGGGGACTAGCGGGGGTGGGCGAGCAGTTCTTC

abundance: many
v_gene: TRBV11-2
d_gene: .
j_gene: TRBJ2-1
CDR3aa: CASSYLSASNEQFF
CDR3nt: TGTGCCAGCAGTTATTTGTCGGCGTCCAATGAGCAGTTCTTC

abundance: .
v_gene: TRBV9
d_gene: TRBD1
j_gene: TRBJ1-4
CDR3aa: CASSVSGGNEKLFF
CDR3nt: TGTGCCAGCAGCGTGTCAGGGGGCAATGAAAAACTGTTTTTT

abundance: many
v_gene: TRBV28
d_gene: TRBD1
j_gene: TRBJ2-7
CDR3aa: CASSYGAGGLYEQYF
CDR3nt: TGTGCCAGCAGTTACGGGGCAGGGGGTCTCTACGAGCAGTACTTC

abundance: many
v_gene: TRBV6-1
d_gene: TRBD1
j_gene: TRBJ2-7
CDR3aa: CASTAIWAGGTYEQYF
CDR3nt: TGTGCCAGCACCGCAATTTGGGCAGGGGGAACCTACGAGCAGTACTTC

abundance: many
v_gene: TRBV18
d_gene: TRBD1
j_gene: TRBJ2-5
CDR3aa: CASSPPGQGYETQYF
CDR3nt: TGTGCCAGCTCACCGCCGGGACAGGGTTATGAGACCCAGTACTTC

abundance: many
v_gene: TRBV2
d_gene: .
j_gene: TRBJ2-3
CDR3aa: CASRADSTDTQYF
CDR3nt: TGTGCCAGCAGGGCCGACAGTACAGATACGCAGTATTTT

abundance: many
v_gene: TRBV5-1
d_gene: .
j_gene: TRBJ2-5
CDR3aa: CASSSRTAQETQYF
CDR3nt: TGCGCCAGCAGTTCTCGGACGGCCCAAGAGACCCAGTACTTC

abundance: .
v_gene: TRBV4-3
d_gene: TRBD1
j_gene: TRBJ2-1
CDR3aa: CASSHRDRVNEQFF
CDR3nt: TGCGCCAGCAGCCATCGGGACAGGGTAAATGAGCAGTTCTTC

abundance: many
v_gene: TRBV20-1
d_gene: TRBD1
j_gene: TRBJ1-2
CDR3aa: CSAMNRGLGGYTF
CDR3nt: TGCAGTGCTATGAACAGGGGGCTAGGAGGCTACACCTTC

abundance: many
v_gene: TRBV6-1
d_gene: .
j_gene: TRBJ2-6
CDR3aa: CASSEEGDRSSGANVLTF
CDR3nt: TGTGCCAGCAGTGAAGAGGGGGATCGGTCCTCTGGGGCCAACGTCCTGACTTTC

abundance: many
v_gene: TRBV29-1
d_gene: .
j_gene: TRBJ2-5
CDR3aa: CSVEDRTGRETQYF
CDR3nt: TGCAGCGTTGAAGATCGAACAGGTAGAGAGACCCAGTACTTC

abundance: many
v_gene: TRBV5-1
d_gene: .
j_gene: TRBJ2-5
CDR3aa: CASSLEVGSQETQYF
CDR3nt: TGCGCCAGCAGCTTGGAGGTCGGCTCCCAAGAGACCCAGTACTTC

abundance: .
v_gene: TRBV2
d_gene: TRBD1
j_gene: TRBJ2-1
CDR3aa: CAITLRTGENEQFF
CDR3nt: TGTGCCATCACCTTGAGGACAGGGGAAAATGAGCAGTTCTTC

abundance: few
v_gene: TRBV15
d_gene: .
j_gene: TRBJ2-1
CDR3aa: CATSSRRGAFSYNEQFF
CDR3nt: TGTGCCACCAGCAGTCGACGGGGGGCTTTTTCCTACAATGAGCAGTTCTTC

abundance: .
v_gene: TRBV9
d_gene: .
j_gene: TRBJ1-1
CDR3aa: CASSVQPNTEAFF
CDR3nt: TGTGCCAGCAGCGTACAGCCGAACACTGAAGCTTTCTTT

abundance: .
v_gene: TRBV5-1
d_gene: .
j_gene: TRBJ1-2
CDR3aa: CASSSDPADYGYTF
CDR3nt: TGCGCCAGCAGTTCCGACCCCGCAGACTATGGCTACACCTTC

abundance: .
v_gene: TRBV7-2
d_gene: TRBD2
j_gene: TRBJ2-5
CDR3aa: CASSLGWMAGVQETQYF
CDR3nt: TGTGCCAGCAGCTTAGGTTGGATGGCGGGGGTCCAAGAGACCCAGTACTTC

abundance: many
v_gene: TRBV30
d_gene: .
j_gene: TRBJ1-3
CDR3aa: CAWSAGASGNTIYF
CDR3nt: TGTGCCTGGAGTGCAGGGGCGTCGGGAAACACCATATATTTT

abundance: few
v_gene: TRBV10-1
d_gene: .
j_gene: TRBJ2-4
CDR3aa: CASSESQGSIQYF
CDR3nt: TGCGCCAGCAGTGAGTCTCAGGGTAGCATTCAGTACTTC

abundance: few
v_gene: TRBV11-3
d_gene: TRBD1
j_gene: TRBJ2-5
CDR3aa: CASSRRTGLETQYF
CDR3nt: TGTGCCAGCAGCCGCCGGACAGGTCTGGAGACCCAGTACTTC

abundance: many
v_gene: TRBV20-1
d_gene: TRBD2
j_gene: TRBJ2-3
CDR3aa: CSASPGLGTSTDTQYF
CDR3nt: TGCAGTGCTAGTCCGGGACTAGGGACTAGCACAGATACGCAGTATTTT